A single sample is the source of the 15 T cell receptor beta chains below, sequenced in a study of blood T cell repertoires in COVID-19. The table came from immunoSEQ multiplex PCR; TCRdb's copy has only in-frame clones and leaves some out. The data show 200,000 to 300,000 clones, about nine tenths seen once. Sequencing was carried out using peripheral blood. These receptors were collected from a woman aged 40 to 50 who had recovered from COVID-19.

The rearrangement uses TRBV27 and TRBJ1-2, with a weak D call TRBD1 (5 bases). The V end lost 0 bases, the J end lost 4 bases, and 12 bases lay between the germline ends. The CDR3 runs to 15 residues. CDR1 and CDR2 (germline): MNHEY, SMNVEV (reference sequence). The CDR3: CASSLSAGYAYGYTF. CDR3 coding DNA: TGTGCCAGCAGTTTATCGGCAGGGTACGCCTATGGCTACACCTTC.

The chain is built from TRBV6-5 and TRBJ1-3; TRBD1 agrees at 9 bases. V trimming: 6 bases; J trimming: 7 bases; junction bases outside the gene matches: 7. The CDR3 contains 14 residues. Germline V gives CDR1 MNHEY, CDR2 SVGAGI. CDR3 nucleotide sequence: TGTGCCAGCAGACCCCGGGACAGGGTTAACACCATATATTTT. As protein: CASRPRDRVNTIYF.

The chain employs TRBV27 and TRBJ2-1; 9 bases line up with TRBD2. J was trimmed by 0 bases and V by 3 bases; bases with no gene match: 9. From germline, CDR1 is MNHEY and CDR2 SMNVEV (reference sequence). CDR3 length: 18 amino acids. The DNA for the CDR3 is TGTGCCAGCAGTTTTCCCCCGACTAGCGGTAGCTCCTACAATGAGCAGTTCTTC. Encoded protein: CASSFPPTSGSSYNEQFF.

The chain recombines TRBV2 with TRBJ1-5, with a weak D call TRBD1 (6 bases). Germline-derived CDR1 and CDR2 are SNHLY and FYNNEI. This CDR3 has 12 residues. V was clipped by 5 bases and J by 8 bases, with 10 bases between them. The CDR3 region has the DNA TGTGCCAGCAGTAAACAGGGCGAGCCCCAGCATTTT. Translating gives CASSKQGEPQHF.

This chain links TRBV6-5 with TRBJ1-2; D gene ambiguous. CDR1 and CDR2 (germline): MNHEY, SVGAGI. V was clipped by 5 bases and J by 4 bases, with 17 bases between them. This CDR3 comprises 15 residues. Written as DNA, the CDR3 is TGTGCCAGCAGTCTCGGAGGCGAGTGGGGCTATGGCTACACCTTC. It is translated as CASSLGGEWGYGYTF.

This sequence joins TRBV6-2 or TRBV6-3 and TRBJ1-2; 7 nucleotides line up with TRBD1. Germline trimming cut 4 bases from V and 4 bases from J; bases unmatched to any gene: 12. This CDR3 spans 16 amino acids. CDR1 MNHEY and CDR2 SVGEGT come from the germline V gene. Here the CDR3 reads CASSSYLGTVGYGYTF. The CDR3 nucleotides are TGTGCCAGCAGTTCGTACCTTGGGACAGTTGGCTATGGCTACACCTTC.

This chain joins TRBV7-9 and TRBJ1-5; 9 bases match TRBD1. The length of the CDR3 is 17 residues. Losses at the gene ends were 5 bases for V and 5 bases for J; bases not matched to a gene: 13. The germline V gene has CDR1 SEHNR and CDR2 FQNEAQ (reference sequence). The chain's CDR3 is CASSLDPGTGTDQPQHF. As DNA, the CDR3 is TGTGCCAGCAGCCTCGACCCCGGGACAGGGACCGATCAGCCCCAGCATTTT.

The chain joins TRBV27 to TRBJ1-1; D gene uncertain. Germline loops: CDR1 MNHEY, CDR2 SMNVEV (reference sequence). The CDR3 consists of 14 residues. Trimming removed 4 bases at V and 4 bases at J, with 13 bases between. Here the CDR3 DNA reads TGTGCCAGCAGTTATCGTCATACGGGCACTGAAGCTTTCTTT. It encodes CASSYRHTGTEAFF.

This clone has just a few counts. The chain joins TRBV7-3 to TRBJ2-2, with unresolved D. Germline CDR1 and CDR2: SGHTA and FQGTGA. V lost 5 bases and J 6 bases, leaving 16 bases between the germline ends. This CDR3 contains 15 residues. CDR3 nucleotides: TGTGCCAGCAGCCGAGCCAGGTCCGAAGCCGGGGAGCTGTTTTTT. It encodes CASSRARSEAGELFF.

This sequence joins TRBV6-5 and TRBJ1-2, with D perhaps matching TRBD1 (6 bases). The CDR3 loop spans 15 amino acids. Trimming took off 6 bases at V and 4 bases at J, with 18 bases between the two ends. CDR1 is MNHEY and CDR2 is SVGAGI in the germline V gene. The DNA for the CDR3 is TGTGCCAGCAGGGATTACGGGACACAGGGCTATGGCTACACCTTC. Its translation: CASRDYGTQGYGYTF.

The chain joins TRBV6-2 or TRBV6-3 to TRBJ2-7; D is perhaps TRBD1 (5 bases). Trimming took 2 bases from V and 2 from J, leaving 10 bases between them. This CDR3 has 14 residues. CDR1 and CDR2 (germline): MNHEY, SVGEGT. DNA of the CDR3: TGTGCCAGCAGTTACGTCACAGGAGCCTACGAGCAGTACTTC. Translating gives CASSYVTGAYEQYF.

This sequence joins TRBV6-6 and TRBJ1-2; 10 bases are a match to TRBD1. In germline, CDR1 is MNHNY, CDR2 SVGAGI (reference sequence). J was trimmed by 4 bases and V by 5 bases; bases with no gene match: 19. CDR3 length equals 19 residues. The CDR3 region is CASSPRTGGNRFIIYGYTF. The CDR3 bases are TGTGCCAGCAGTCCCCGGACAGGGGGGAATCGGTTCATAATCTATGGCTACACCTTC.

This chain uses TRBV2 with TRBJ1-6; 7 nucleotides line up with TRBD1. The CDR3 length is 16 residues. The V segment lost 7 bases and the J segment 6 bases; nucleotides outside the gene matches: 12. The germline V gene has CDR1 SNHLY and CDR2 FYNNEI. The DNA for the CDR3 is TGTGCCAGCACGGGAAGGGGGCGTGAAGCTAATTCACCCCTCCACTTT. Residues: CASTGRGREANSPLHF.

The V gene is TRBV7-9, the J gene TRBJ2-5, with D perhaps matching TRBD2 (9 bases). Trimming removed 5 bases from V and 3 bases from J, with 19 bases in between. The V gene's germline CDR1 is SEHNR and CDR2 FQNEAQ (reference sequence). The CDR3 sequence is 16 residues long. CDR3 bases: TGTGCCAGCAGCCCAGGGGGCGGGGGGGCCGAAGAGACCCAGTACTTC. Protein: CASSPGGGGAEETQYF. The complete variable domain, with remaining parts taken from reference TRBV7-9 and TRBJ2-5, reads DTGVSQNPRHKITKRGQNVTFRCDPISEHNRLYWYRQTLGQGPEFLTYFQNEAQLEKSRLLSDRFSAERPKGSFSTLEIQRTEQGDSAMYLCASSPGGGGAEETQYFGPGTRLLVL.

V is TRBV19 and J is TRBJ2-1; possibly TRBD2 for D (6 bases). CDR3 length equals 16 residues. The V end was cut by 4 bases, the J end by 0 bases, with 13 bases between. Per germline, CDR1 LNHDA and CDR2 SQIVND (reference sequence). The CDR3 DNA reads as TGTGCCAGTAGTAACGGCGCGGGGCGCTCCTACAATGAGCAGTTCTTC. As protein: CASSNGAGRSYNEQFF. Together with reference TRBV19 and TRBJ2-1, the CDR3 gives the full variable domain: DGGITQSPKYLFRKEGQNVTLSCEQNLNHDAMYWYRQDPGQGLRLIYYSQIVNDFQKGDIAEGYSVSREKKESFPLTVTSAQKNPTAFYLCASSNGAGRSYNEQFFGPGTRLTVL.